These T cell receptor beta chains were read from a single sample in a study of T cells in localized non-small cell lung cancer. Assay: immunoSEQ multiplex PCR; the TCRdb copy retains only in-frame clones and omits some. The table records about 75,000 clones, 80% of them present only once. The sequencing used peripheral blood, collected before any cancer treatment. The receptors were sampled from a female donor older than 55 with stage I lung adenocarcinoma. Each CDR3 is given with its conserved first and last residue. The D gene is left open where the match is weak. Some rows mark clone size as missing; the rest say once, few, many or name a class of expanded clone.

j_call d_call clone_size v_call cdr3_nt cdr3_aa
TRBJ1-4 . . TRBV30 TGTGCCTGGAGCCCAAGGCAGGGAAATGAAAAACTGTTTTTT CAWSPRQGNEKLFF
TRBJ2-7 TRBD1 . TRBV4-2 TGTGCCAGCAGCCTAGGACAGGGCAACGCCTACGAGCAGTACTTC CASSLGQGNAYEQYF
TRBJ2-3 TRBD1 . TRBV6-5 TGTGCCAGCAGTTCCGACAGGGTCAGAGATACGCAGTATTTT CASSSDRVRDTQYF
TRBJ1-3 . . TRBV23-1 TGCGCCAGCAGTTTCTCAGGCAACACCATATATTTT CASSFSGNTIYF
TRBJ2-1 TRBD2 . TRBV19 TGTGCCAGTGGTGACTATGGCGGGAGGGTCGACTCCTACAATGAGCAGTTCTTC CASGDYGGRVDSYNEQFF
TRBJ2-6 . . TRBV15 TGTGCCACCAGCCCCAGACCGTCCGTGGCCAACGTCCTGACTTTC CATSPRPSVANVLTF
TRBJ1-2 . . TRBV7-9 TGTGCCAGCAGCCCCGGGACAAGTTGGGGCTACACCTTC CASSPGTSWGYTF
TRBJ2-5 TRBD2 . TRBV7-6 TGTGCCAGCAGCCAGAGGGCTAGCGGGAGACAAGAGACCCAGTACTTC CASSQRASGRQETQYF
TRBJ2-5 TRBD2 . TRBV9 TGTGCCAGCAGCCCTGGGAGGGTGCAAGAGACCCAGTACTTC CASSPGRVQETQYF
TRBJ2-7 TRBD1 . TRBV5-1 TGCGCCAGCAGCCCGCGACAGGGGTCCTACGAGCAGTACTTC CASSPRQGSYEQYF
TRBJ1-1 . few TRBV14 TGTGCCAGCAGCCTGAATCTGAACACTGAAGCTTTCTTT CASSLNLNTEAFF
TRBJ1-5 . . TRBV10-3 TGTGCCATCAGAGGGGCAGGGATCAATCAGCCCCAGCATTTT CAIRGAGINQPQHF
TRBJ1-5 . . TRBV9 TGTGCCAGCAGCGTAGGGCACGGCAATCAGCCCCAGCATTTT CASSVGHGNQPQHF
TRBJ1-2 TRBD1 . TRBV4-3 TGCGCCAGCAGCCAAGAAGCTCAAGGGGGCGGCGGCTACACCTTC CASSQEAQGGGGYTF
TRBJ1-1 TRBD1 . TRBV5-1 TGCGCCAGCAGTCCGGGACAGGGAAACACTGAAGCTTTCTTT CASSPGQGNTEAFF
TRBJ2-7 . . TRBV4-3 TGCGCCAGCAGTCGGTTAAGGGGGGATGAGCAGTACTTC CASSRLRGDEQYF
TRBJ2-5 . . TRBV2 TGTGCCAGCAGTGACTTCGGAGAGACCCAGTACTTC CASSDFGETQYF
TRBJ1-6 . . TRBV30 TGTGCCTGGAAGATAGACTATAATTCACCCCTCCACTTT CAWKIDYNSPLHF
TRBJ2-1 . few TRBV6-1 TGTGCCAGCAAGGTGACGTCTAGCTCCTACAATGAGCAGTTCTTC CASKVTSSSYNEQFF
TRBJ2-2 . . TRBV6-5 TGTGCCAGCAGTTACTCTACCCACACCGGGGAGCTGTTTTTT CASSYSTHTGELFF
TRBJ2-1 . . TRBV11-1 TGTGCCAGCAGCTTGCCCTTCATCCGCGTGGGCTCCTACAATGAGCAGTTCTTC CASSLPFIRVGSYNEQFF
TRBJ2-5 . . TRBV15 TGTGCCACCAGCTCCGGACAGCAAGAGACCCAGTACTTC CATSSGQQETQYF
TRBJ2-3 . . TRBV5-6 TGTGCCAGCAGCTTGGGGGTGGGCACAGATACGCAGTATTTT CASSLGVGTDTQYF
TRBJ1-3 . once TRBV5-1 TGCGCCAGCAGCTTGAGGCAACTCTCTGGAAACACCATATATTTT CASSLRQLSGNTIYF
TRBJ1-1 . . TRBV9 TGTGCCAGCAGCGTACAAGGATCGTCCACTGAAGCTTTCTTT CASSVQGSSTEAFF
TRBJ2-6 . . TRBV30 TGTGCCACCCTCCTGGGTTCTGGGGCCAACGTCCTGACTTTC CATLLGSGANVLTF
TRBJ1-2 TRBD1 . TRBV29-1 TGCAGCGGCCTGTCTGGGACAGGGGAGTATGGCTACACCTTC CSGLSGTGEYGYTF
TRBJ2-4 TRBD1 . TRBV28 TGTGCCAGCAGTTCAGGGGGCGACATTCAGTACTTC CASSSGGDIQYF
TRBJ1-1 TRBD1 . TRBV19 TGTGCCAGTAGTATCTCCCGGACAGGGGGGAACACTGAAGCTTTCTTT CASSISRTGGNTEAFF
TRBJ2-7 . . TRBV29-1 TGCAGCGTTGAAGATACGGTGGACTACGAGCAGTACTTC CSVEDTVDYEQYF
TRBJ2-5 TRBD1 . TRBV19 TGTGCCAGTAGTACACGGACAGGGTACGGGACCCAGTACTTC CASSTRTGYGTQYF
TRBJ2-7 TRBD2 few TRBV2 TGTGCCAGCAGGAAGGGGAGGAGCGGGGGGAGCTACGAGCAGTACTTC CASRKGRSGGSYEQYF
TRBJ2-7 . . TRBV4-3 TGCGCCAGCAGCCAAGTGATAGGTTCCTACGAGCAGTACTTC CASSQVIGSYEQYF
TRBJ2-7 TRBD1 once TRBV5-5 TGTGCCAGCAGCTTCGGGACAGGGGGCTACGAGCAGTACTTC CASSFGTGGYEQYF
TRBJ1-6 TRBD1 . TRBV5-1 TGCGCCAGCAGCTCTACCGGGACAGGCCATAATTCACCCCTCCACTTT CASSSTGTGHNSPLHF
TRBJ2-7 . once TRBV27 TGTGCCAGCAGTTATGGTGGGGCCTCCTACGAGCAGTACTTC CASSYGGASYEQYF
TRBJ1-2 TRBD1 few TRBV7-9 TGTGCCAGCAGCTTAGTCGGGACAGAGGTCTATGGCTACACCTTC CASSLVGTEVYGYTF
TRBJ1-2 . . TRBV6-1 TGTGCCAGCAGTTGGGGGAGAGGGATCCCTTATGGCTACACCTTC CASSWGRGIPYGYTF
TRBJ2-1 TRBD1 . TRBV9 TGTGCCAGCAGCGTCTCCGGGACAGGGAGTCGATGGGAGCAGTTCTTC CASSVSGTGSRWEQFF
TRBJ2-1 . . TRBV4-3 TGCGCCAGCAGCCAAGAACTAGACGGGTACAATGAGCAGTTCTTC CASSQELDGYNEQFF
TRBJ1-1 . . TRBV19 TGTGCCAGTCGGACACTCATGAACACTGAAGCTTTCTTT CASRTLMNTEAFF
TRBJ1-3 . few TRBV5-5 TGTGCCAGCAGCTCGGGACCGAACTCTGGAAACACCATATATTTT CASSSGPNSGNTIYF
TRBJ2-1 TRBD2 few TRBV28 TGTGCCAGCAGTTTGCGGGAGCTGAAGGGCAATGAGCAGTTCTTC CASSLRELKGNEQFF
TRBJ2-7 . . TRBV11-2 TGTGCCAGCACGGAGGGGTGGGGACCCGCCTACGAGCAGTACTTC CASTEGWGPAYEQYF
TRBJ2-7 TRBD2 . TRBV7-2 TGTGCCAGCAGCTTAGGACTAGCGGGGCGCACCTCCTACGAGCAGTACTTC CASSLGLAGRTSYEQYF
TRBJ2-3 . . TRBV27 TGTGCCAGCGTGGGATTCACAGATACGCAGTATTTT CASVGFTDTQYF
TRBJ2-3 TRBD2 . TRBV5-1 TGCGCCAGCAGCGGAGCGGGGGGGTTCGGAGATACGCAGTATTTT CASSGAGGFGDTQYF
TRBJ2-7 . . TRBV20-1 TGCAGTGCGTACAGGGTTCCCGAGCAGTACTTC CSAYRVPEQYF
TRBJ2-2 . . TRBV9 TGTGCCAGCAGCTATACAGGGACGTCGAACACCGGGGAGCTGTTTTTT CASSYTGTSNTGELFF
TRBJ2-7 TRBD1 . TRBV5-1 TGCGCCAGCAGCCCCCCCCGGGACAGCTCCTACGAGCAGTACTTC CASSPPRDSSYEQYF
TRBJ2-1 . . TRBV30 TGTGCCTGGAGTGCGGGGCGGACTTCCTACAATGAGCAGTTCTTC CAWSAGRTSYNEQFF